Listed here are 12 T cell receptor beta chains from one sample, sequenced in a study of beta chain features in type 1 diabetes. Expressed TCRB transcripts were sequenced because the entire RNA isolate underwent reverse transcription. Clones were read by immunoSEQ multiplex PCR, and TCRdb kept only the in-frame ones, dropping some. This table has 330,000 or so clones, about 14% appearing once. Sequencing input: central memory CD4+ T cells from blood. The receptors were gathered from a man aged 30 to 39 in good health.

This clone has only a few counts. The rearrangement uses TRBV7-2 and TRBJ2-2, with D possibly being TRBD1 (6 bases). Trimming stripped 5 bases from V and 1 base from J, with 11 bases between. The germline CDR1 and CDR2 sequences are SGHTA and FQGNSA. The CDR3 has 15 amino acids. The CDR3 nucleotides are TGTGCCAGCAGCCGTGTGACAGGGAACACCGGGGAGCTGTTTTTT. Translation gives CASSRVTGNTGELFF.

This clone was counted only a few times. This rearrangement joins TRBV29-1 to TRBJ2-3; 10 nucleotides line up with TRBD2. In germline, CDR1 is SQVTM, CDR2 ANQGSEA. The CDR3 length is 15 residues. J was trimmed by 5 bases and V by 3 bases; bases with no gene match: 8. The CDR3 region has the DNA TGCAGCGTTGAGGATAGCGGGGGGAATTTAGATACGCAGTATTTT. Protein product: CSVEDSGGNLDTQYF.

This clone was seen a handful of times. The V gene is TRBV7-9, the J gene TRBJ2-2, with 7 bases lining up with TRBD2. The CDR3 has 14 residues. Germline V CDR1 and CDR2: SEHNR, FQNEAQ (reference sequence). V lost 8 bases and J lost 0; bases outside the gene matches: 3. The CDR3 is CASYGGTNTGELFF. In nucleotides, the CDR3 is TGTGCCAGCTACGGGGGGACGAACACCGGGGAGCTGTTTTTT.

This clone was counted only a few times. The same CDR3 can be traced to other DNA sequences in this sample. V usage is TRBV27 and J usage is TRBJ1-3; possibly TRBD1 for D (5 bases). Germline-derived CDR1 and CDR2 are MNHEY and SMNVEV (reference sequence). V was pared by 6 bases and J by 4 bases, with 16 bases between. This CDR3 spans 15 amino acids. The CDR3 reads CASSLSAQGGNTIYF. The CDR3 DNA is TGTGCCAGCAGCCTGTCGGCGCAGGGAGGAAACACCATATATTTT.

This clone was observed a handful of times. The J gene is TRBJ1-2, the V gene TRBV15, with a tentative D call TRBD1 (6 bases). Germline assignment: CDR1 LNHNV and CDR2 YYDKDF (reference sequence). The CDR3 contains 14 residues. Trimming pared 1 base from V and 3 bases from J, leaving 9 bases between. The CDR3 here is CATSRAGGDYGYTF. The CDR3 nucleotides are TGTGCCACCAGCAGAGCTGGGGGCGACTATGGCTACACCTTC.

This clone was detected a few times. The chain couples TRBV19 to TRBJ2-1, with D maybe TRBD2 (6 bases). The CDR3 runs to 16 residues. Between the trimmed V and J ends, which lost 1 base and 2 bases, there was a span of 12 bases. Per germline, CDR1 LNHDA and CDR2 SQIVND (reference sequence). The CDR3 spells CASSIGGMPTYNEQFF. In DNA form, the CDR3 reads TGTGCCAGTAGTATAGGCGGGATGCCTACCTACAATGAGCAGTTCTTC.

This chain uses TRBV5-1 with TRBJ1-2; the D gene is possibly TRBD1 (5 bases). Trimming removed 3 bases from V and 14 bases from J, with 17 bases in between. Germline loops: CDR1 SGHRS, CDR2 YFSETQ. The length of the CDR3 is 12 residues. This CDR3 is CASSWDEQRETF. DNA of the CDR3: TGCGCCAGCAGCTGGGACGAACAGCGGGAGACCTTC.

The chain couples TRBV6-6 to TRBJ2-3; D uncertain. Trimming stripped 6 bases from V and 1 base from J, with 14 bases between. Per the germline V gene, CDR1 is MNHNY and CDR2 is SVGAGI (reference sequence). The CDR3 has 15 residues. Written as DNA, the CDR3 is TGTGCCAGCAGCCGCCTGGGAACAGGCACAGATACGCAGTATTTT. Amino acids: CASSRLGTGTDTQYF.

This clone was seen only a few times. The rearrangement joins TRBV5-6 to TRBJ2-2, with 7 bases matching TRBD1. The CDR3 spans 14 residues. The V gene's germline CDR1 is SGHDT and CDR2 YYEEEE. Losses at the gene ends were 4 bases for V and 5 bases for J; bases not matched to a gene: 5. For the CDR3, the DNA is TGTGCCAGCAGCAAAGACAGGGATACCGGGGAGCTGTTTTTT. Residues: CASSKDRDTGELFF.

The V and J genes are TRBV11-3 and TRBJ1-2; perhaps TRBD1 as D (5 bases). CDR3 length: 14 residues. Germline assignment: CDR1 SGHNT and CDR2 YENEEA. The V gene lost 5 bases and the J gene lost 5 bases, with 15 bases spanning the gap. The CDR3 loop reads CASSNSGRSYGYTF. CDR3 DNA sequence: TGTGCCAGCAGCAACTCGGGACGGTCTTATGGCTACACCTTC. The full variable domain, completed using reference TRBV11-3 and TRBJ1-2, is EAGVVQSPRYKIIEKKQPVAFWCNPISGHNTLYWYLQNLGQGPELLIRYENEEAVDDSQLPKDRFSAERLKGVDSTLKIQPAELGDSAVYLCASSNSGRSYGYTFGSGTRLTVV.

The rearrangement uses TRBV5-1 and TRBJ2-5; 10 bases align to TRBD1. This CDR3 has 15 amino acids. From germline, CDR1 is SGHRS and CDR2 YFSETQ. With V trimmed by 4 bases and J by 5 bases, 8 bases remained unmatched. The CDR3 DNA is TGCGCCAGCAGCAAAGCCGGGACAGGGGACGAGACCCAGTACTTC. Translating it yields CASSKAGTGDETQYF.

This clone occurred many times. This sequence joins TRBV5-4 and TRBJ2-2; D is possibly TRBD2 (5 bases). The CDR3 is made up of 16 amino acids. V was clipped by 4 bases and J by 4 bases, with 17 bases between them. Looked up from germline, CDR1 is SGHNT and CDR2 is YYREEE (reference sequence). The CDR3 DNA reads TGTGCCAGCAGCCCCGGAGGAGGAAGTGGCACCGGGGAGCTGTTTTTT. Protein product: CASSPGGGSGTGELFF.